The sequence of this TCR beta chain was determined in a study of Ad26.COV2.S vaccination and SARS-CoV-2 variants. In the study overall: Within the COV1001 Ad26.COV2.S trial arm, the donor was enrolled.

V gave up 0 bases and J gave up 1 base, with 22 bases separating them. The CDR3 is 19 amino acids. Germline V gene sequence: CDR1 LGHNA, CDR2 YNFKEQ. The data were produced by immunoSEQ multiplex PCR, yet TCRdb's version contains in-frame clones alone and is incomplete. The sample contains roughly 350,000 clones, around 90% of which appear only once. Described treatment: some 19 received Ad26.COV2.S at low or high dose, single or two shots; about 5 received placebo; per-sample allocation not given. The samples were gathered on day 63 after the first injection of vaccine or placebo. The study used a vaccine consisting of an Ad26 vector that expressed Wuhan-strain SARS-CoV-2 spike.

V gene TRBV4-2 combines with J gene TRBJ2-7; TRBD1 is a possible D gene (5 bases). The origin of this receptor is a person between 18 and 65 years old who received the Ad26.COV2.S COVID-19 vaccine or a placebo. The specimen comprised peripheral blood, sampled in a trial of Ad26.COV2.S vaccine versus placebo. The CDR3, as DNA: TGTGCCAGCAGCCAAGATCCGGGCAGGGAAGTTTTTAAATCCTACGAGCAGTACTTC. Its translation: CASSQDPGREVFKSYEQYF.